This T cell receptor (beta chain) was documented in a study of type 1 and type 2 diabetes patients. All diabetic donors were classified as either type 1 or type 2 diabetes. The V and J ends lost 3 bases and 4 bases respectively, with 5 bases between them. Germline CDR1 and CDR2: SNHLY and FYNNEI. This CDR3 contains 12 residues. Study-level points and caveats: Between type 2 diabetes and control samples, V and J usage averaged approximately 0.97 correlation.

PCR was run on genomic DNA. Amplification of the beta chain CDR3 used 30 forward and 13 reverse multiplex primers. MiXCR, applied by TCRdb to the multiplex PCR reads, yields one record per CDR3 protein. The sample has about 250,000 distinct CDR3 sequences, roughly 50% seen once; the top ten hold roughly 13%. As to this clonotype: Its target is not known.

Sequenced: peripheral blood mononuclear cells (PBMCs). The chain combines TRBV2 with TRBJ2-3; D is ambiguous. The sequence was collected from a man aged 18 to 35 with type 2 diabetes. CDR3 sequence reads: CASSDPPDTQYF. As DNA, the CDR3 is TGTGCCAGCAGTGACCCCCCAGATACGCAGTATTTT.